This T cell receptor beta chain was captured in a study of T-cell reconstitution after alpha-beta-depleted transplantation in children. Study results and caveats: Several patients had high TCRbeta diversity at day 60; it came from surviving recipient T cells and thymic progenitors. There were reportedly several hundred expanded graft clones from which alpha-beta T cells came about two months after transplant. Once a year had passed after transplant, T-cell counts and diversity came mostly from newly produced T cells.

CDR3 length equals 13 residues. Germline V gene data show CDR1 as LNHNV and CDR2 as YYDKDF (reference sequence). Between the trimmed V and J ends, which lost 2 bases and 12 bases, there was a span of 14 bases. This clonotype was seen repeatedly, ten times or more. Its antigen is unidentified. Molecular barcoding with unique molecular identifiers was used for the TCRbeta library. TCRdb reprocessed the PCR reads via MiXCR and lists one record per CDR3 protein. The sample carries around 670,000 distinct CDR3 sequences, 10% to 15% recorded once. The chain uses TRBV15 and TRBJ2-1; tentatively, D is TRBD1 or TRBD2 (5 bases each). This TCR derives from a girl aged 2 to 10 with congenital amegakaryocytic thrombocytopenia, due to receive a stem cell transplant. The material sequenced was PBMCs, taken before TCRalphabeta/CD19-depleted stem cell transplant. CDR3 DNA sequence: TGTGCCACCAGCAGATCCGGGACCCCGAGGCAGTTCTTC. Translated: CATSRSGTPRQFF.